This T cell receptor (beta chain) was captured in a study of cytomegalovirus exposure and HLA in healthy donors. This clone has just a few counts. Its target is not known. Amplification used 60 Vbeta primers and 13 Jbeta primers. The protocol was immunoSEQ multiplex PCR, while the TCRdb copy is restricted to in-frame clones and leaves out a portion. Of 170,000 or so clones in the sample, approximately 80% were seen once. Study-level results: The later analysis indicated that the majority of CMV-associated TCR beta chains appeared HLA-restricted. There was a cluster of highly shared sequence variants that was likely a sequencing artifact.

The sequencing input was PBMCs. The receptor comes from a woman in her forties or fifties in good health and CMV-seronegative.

The CDR3 sequence is CASSSGLAGAQTQYF. The CDR3 bases are TGTGCCAGCAGCTCCGGACTAGCGGGGGCCCAGACCCAGTACTTC. V and J are TRBV6-6 and TRBJ2-5; 13 bases are shared with TRBD2. Germline CDR1 is MNHNY and CDR2 is SVGAGI (reference sequence). Germline trimming cut 6 bases from V and 6 bases from J; bases unmatched to any gene: 7. The CDR3 extends over 15 amino acids.